The clone carrying this T cell receptor (beta chain) was seen many times. The J segment lost 8 bases and the V segment lost 6 bases, leaving 6 bases of the junction unmatched. This CDR3 has 13 amino acids. This sample is part of a study of T-cell reconstitution after alpha-beta-depleted transplantation in children. Library preparation (for TCRbeta) was performed with unique molecular identifiers. TCRdb analysed the PCR reads with MiXCR anew, one entry per CDR3 protein. The data contain approximately 270,000 distinct CDR3 sequences, 9.9% of them singletons. The specimen comprised PBMCs from the stem cell graft donor, sampled from the stem cell graft. The chain carries TRBV12-3 or TRBV12-4 and TRBJ2-1; TRBD2 aligns across 8 bases. This receptor was taken from a human donor who donated a stem cell graft to a child with SCID. The CDR3: CASSNSGAHEQFF. The CDR3 region has the DNA TGTGCCAGCAGCAATAGCGGGGCGCATGAGCAGTTCTTC.